A single sample is the source of the 25 T cell receptor beta chains below, sequenced in a study of response to subunit inactivated influenza vaccine. TCRdb reprocessed the RT-PCR reads via MiXCR and lists one record per CDR3 protein. This table has around 600,000 distinct CDR3 sequences, 11% appearing once. The same sample was also studied in work on T cells expressing NK-cell markers. Turning to that study: TCR beta cDNA was made by 5'RACE template switching with UMIs.

The material sequenced was PBMCs from blood, taken on the day of vaccination. The receptor set was obtained from a man aged 50-60 years who received an inactivated influenza vaccine.

The CDR3 sequence is CASSPDSGGGELFF. The CDR3, as DNA: TGCGCCAGCAGCCCGGATAGCGGGGGCGGGGAGCTGTTTTTT. The gene calls are TRBV4-1 and TRBJ2-2; TRBD2 aligns across 9 bases. The trim removed 4 bases at V and 7 bases at J, leaving 4 bases unmatched. The CDR3 contains 14 residues. Germline CDR1 is MGHRA and CDR2 is YSYEKL.

V usage is TRBV10-3 and J usage is TRBJ2-7; the match to TRBD2 covers 7 bases. This CDR3 spans 14 amino acids. From germline, CDR1 is ENHRY and CDR2 SYGVKD. V was pared by 2 bases and J by 4 bases, with 5 bases of the junction left unmatched. Here the CDR3 DNA reads TGTGCCATCAGTGAGGGCGGGAGTGAATACGAGCAGTACTTC. Amino acids: CAISEGGSEYEQYF.

In this sample, this clonotype turned up many times. The V call is TRBV12-3 or TRBV12-4, the J call TRBJ1-2; weak D call: TRBD1 (5 bases). The CDR3 consists of 14 residues. V was trimmed by 1 base and J by 4 bases, leaving 10 bases between them. The CDR3 sequence: CASSLGSGVYGYTF. The CDR3 DNA reads TGTGCCAGCAGTTTAGGGTCGGGGGTCTATGGCTACACCTTC.

This clonotype occurred a few times. J is TRBJ1-6 and V is TRBV12-3 or TRBV12-4; 11 bases are shared with TRBD1. The CDR3 is made up of 14 amino acids. V was pared by 8 bases and J by 7 bases, with 4 bases of the junction left unmatched. CDR3 protein: CASGQGARNSPLHF. DNA for the CDR3: TGTGCCAGCGGACAGGGGGCTAGGAATTCACCCCTCCACTTT.

This clonotype was observed a few times. The V gene is TRBV7-6, the J gene TRBJ1-3; 7 bases align to TRBD1. V dropped 3 bases and J dropped 0; count of bases not matched to a gene: 14. Per the germline V gene, CDR1 is SGHVS and CDR2 is FNYEAQ. The CDR3 has 19 residues. Written as DNA, the CDR3 is TGTGCCAGCAGCTTTAGGCCCCAGACAGGGACTCTCTCTGGAAACACCATATATTTT. This translates into CASSFRPQTGTLSGNTIYF.

This clonotype was picked up a small number of times. The V call is TRBV6-1, the J call TRBJ2-5; 8 bases are a match to TRBD2. Trimming cost V 5 bases and J 0 bases; bases outside gene matches: 5. The CDR3 loop spans 15 amino acids. Germline CDR1 reads MNHNS; CDR2 reads SASEGT. CDR3 residues: CASSRSGSHQETQYF. Written as DNA, the CDR3 is TGTGCCAGCAGTCGAAGCGGGAGCCACCAAGAGACCCAGTACTTC.

The chain's CDR3 is CASSPRDRQNGYTF. CDR3 coding DNA: TGTGCCAGCAGCCCGAGGGACAGACAAAATGGCTACACCTTC. This chain joins TRBV7-9 and TRBJ1-2; TRBD1 agrees at 7 bases. After removal of 5 bases from V and 6 bases from J, the junction contained 9 bases not matched to a gene. Germline CDR1 and CDR2: SEHNR and FQNEAQ (reference sequence). The CDR3 has 14 amino acids.

This chain connects TRBV30 to TRBJ1-4; D unresolved. This CDR3 is 12 amino acids long. The ends were cut back, 3 bases at V and 8 bases at J, with 10 bases in the middle. Germline CDR1 is GTSNPN and CDR2 is SVGIG (reference sequence). CDR3 DNA sequence: TGTGCCTGGAGGGCCCAAGGGGAAAAACTGTTTTTT. Its translation is CAWRAQGEKLFF.

This clonotype was recorded a few times. The chain carries TRBV7-2 and TRBJ2-2; no reliable D call. Deletions cut 4 bases from V and 0 bases from J, with 9 bases between. CDR3 length equals 15 residues. Germline CDR1 and CDR2: SGHTA and FQGNSA. The CDR3 DNA sequence: TGTGCCAGCAGCTCCTACTACTCGAACACCGGGGAGCTGTTTTTT. This translates into CASSSYYSNTGELFF.

The chain combines TRBV7-2 with TRBJ1-4; 7 nucleotides line up with TRBD1. The ends lost 0 bases at V and 10 bases at J; junction bases unmatched: 8. The CDR3 loop spans 15 amino acids. Germline CDR1 is SGHTA and CDR2 is FQGNSA. The CDR3: CASSLAEGGAGKLFF. The CDR3 nucleotides are TGTGCCAGCAGCTTAGCAGAAGGGGGCGCGGGAAAACTGTTTTTT.

This clonotype has a handful of counts. V gene TRBV27 combines with J gene TRBJ2-5; a possible D gene is TRBD2 (5 bases). The germline V gene has CDR1 MNHEY and CDR2 SMNVEV (reference sequence). CDR3 length: 14 amino acids. V gave up 3 bases and J gave up 5 bases, with 13 bases separating them. The DNA of the CDR3 is TGTGCCAGCAGTTTTACGGGGAAGTCGGAGACCCAGTACTTC. Translation: CASSFTGKSETQYF.

This rearrangement joins TRBV6-2 or TRBV6-3 to TRBJ2-7; 9 positions match TRBD1. The CDR3 is 14 residues long. Trimming removed 10 bases from V and 5 bases from J; junction bases left unmatched: 12. Germline V gene lookup returns CDR1 MNHEY and CDR2 SVGEGT. In DNA, the CDR3 is TGTGCCACTGATCGTCCGGGACAGGGAAACGAGCAGTACTTC. This translates into CATDRPGQGNEQYF.

This chain connects TRBV4-3 to TRBJ2-7, with a tentative D call TRBD1 (5 bases). Germline CDR1 is LGHNA and CDR2 is YSLEER. V shed 4 bases and J shed 5 bases, with 15 bases lying between them. There are 14 residues in the CDR3. Here the CDR3 reads CASSRGPLENEQYF. Here the CDR3 DNA reads TGCGCCAGCAGCCGGGGCCCCTTAGAGAACGAGCAGTACTTC.

Only a few counts were recorded for this clonotype. The chain links TRBV2 to TRBJ2-7; D unclear. Germline V gene data show CDR1 as SNHLY and CDR2 as FYNNEI. V lost 3 bases to trimming and J lost 3 bases, with 9 bases between them. This CDR3 is built from 13 residues. The CDR3 DNA reads TGTGCCAGCAGTGAGATGAGAGTCTACGAGCAGTACTTC. Protein product: CASSEMRVYEQYF.

This chain joins TRBV24-1 and TRBJ2-3; unclear D gene. Trimming removed 3 bases from V and 7 bases from J, with 7 bases in between. The CDR3 has 12 amino acids. Germline CDR1 is KGHDR and CDR2 is SFDVKD. The CDR3 DNA reads as TGTGCCACCAGTGATCCTCTTTATACGCAGTATTTT. This encodes CATSDPLYTQYF.

The V and J genes are TRBV15 and TRBJ2-1; no clear D. Trimming stripped 8 bases from V and 6 bases from J, with 26 bases between. In germline, CDR1 is LNHNV, CDR2 YYDKDF (reference sequence). The CDR3 totals 17 residues. In DNA, the CDR3 is TGTGCCACCCGCCCTACCCTTGAAGTATACCCCCCCAATGAGCAGTTCTTC. It yields the protein CATRPTLEVYPPNEQFF.

This sequence joins TRBV20-1 and TRBJ2-7, with D perhaps being TRBD1 or TRBD2 (6 bases each). Germline V gene sequence: CDR1 DFQATT, CDR2 SNEGSKA (reference sequence). CDR3 length: 14 amino acids. The ends were cut back, 3 bases at V and 2 bases at J, with 14 bases in the middle. The CDR3, as DNA: TGCAGTGCTAGGCCCGGAGGGGGGACCTACGAGCAGTACTTC. It codes for CSARPGGGTYEQYF.

The sample holds many counts of this clonotype. The J gene is TRBJ2-7, the V gene TRBV10-3, with unresolved D. The germline CDR1 and CDR2 sequences are ENHRY and SYGVKD. CDR3 length: 12 residues. Trimming left V 2 bases short and J 2 bases short, with 4 bases between. CDR3: CAISETAYEQYF. The CDR3 bases are TGTGCCATCAGTGAGACCGCCTACGAGCAGTACTTC.

This clonotype was seen at least ten times. This rearrangement joins TRBV7-9 to TRBJ2-3, with D hard to call. CDR3 length: 11 residues. Germline V CDR1 and CDR2: SEHNR, FQNEAQ (reference sequence). V gave up 4 bases and J gave up 5 bases, with 4 bases separating them. CDR3: CASSSEDTQYF. As DNA, the CDR3 is TGTGCCAGCAGCTCGGAAGATACGCAGTATTTT.

The chain couples TRBV2 to TRBJ2-5, with a tentative D call TRBD1 (6 bases). The CDR3 extends over 15 amino acids. Germline V gene data show CDR1 as SNHLY and CDR2 as FYNNEI. Trimming took off 5 bases at V and 5 bases at J, with 18 bases between the two ends. This CDR3 reads CASSSHGTQGETQYF. The DNA of the CDR3 is TGTGCCAGCAGTTCTCACGGGACACAAGGCGAGACCCAGTACTTC.

Only a few counts were recorded for this clonotype. This rearrangement joins TRBV5-1 to TRBJ2-7; either TRBD1 or TRBD2 may fit D (5 bases each). Trimming removed 0 bases at V and 2 bases at J, with 12 bases between. The CDR3 runs 15 residues. Germline assignment: CDR1 SGHRS and CDR2 YFSETQ. The CDR3 spells CASSLEGTLTYEQYF. DNA for the CDR3: TGCGCCAGCAGCTTGGAGGGGACGTTGACCTACGAGCAGTACTTC.

The gene calls are TRBV29-1 and TRBJ2-3; D is unresolved. The germline V gene has CDR1 SQVTM and CDR2 ANQGSEA. Trimming removed 3 bases at V and 3 bases at J, with 16 bases between. This CDR3 has 15 residues. In DNA form, the CDR3 reads TGCAGCGTTGACTCCGGAATCCGTGGGACAGATACGCAGTATTTT. This codes for CSVDSGIRGTDTQYF.

This rearrangement joins TRBV6-5 to TRBJ2-7; D perhaps matches TRBD2 (6 bases). The V and J ends lost 2 bases and 3 bases respectively, with 11 bases between them. The germline V gene has CDR1 MNHEY and CDR2 SVGAGI. The CDR3 totals 14 residues. The CDR3 here is CASSYAEGDYEQYF. CDR3 bases: TGTGCCAGCAGTTACGCGGAGGGAGACTACGAGCAGTACTTC.

This clonotype occurred a few times. The chain is built from TRBV6-5 and TRBJ1-6; 10 nucleotides line up with TRBD1. Germline V gene sequence: CDR1 MNHEY, CDR2 SVGAGI. V lost 2 bases, J lost 9 bases, and 7 bases stayed unmatched. The length of the CDR3 is 16 residues. CDR3: CASSYGTGANSSPLHF. The CDR3, as DNA: TGTGCCAGCAGTTACGGGACAGGGGCGAATAGTTCACCCCTCCACTTT.

This chain connects TRBV12-3 or TRBV12-4 to TRBJ1-6; possible D gene TRBD1, 6 bases. The CDR3 consists of 14 residues. V was clipped by 6 bases and J by 9 bases, with 15 bases between them. The CDR3 bases are TGTGCCAGCAGCAAAGACAGGATAAGTTCACCCCTCCACTTT. It specifies CASSKDRISSPLHF.